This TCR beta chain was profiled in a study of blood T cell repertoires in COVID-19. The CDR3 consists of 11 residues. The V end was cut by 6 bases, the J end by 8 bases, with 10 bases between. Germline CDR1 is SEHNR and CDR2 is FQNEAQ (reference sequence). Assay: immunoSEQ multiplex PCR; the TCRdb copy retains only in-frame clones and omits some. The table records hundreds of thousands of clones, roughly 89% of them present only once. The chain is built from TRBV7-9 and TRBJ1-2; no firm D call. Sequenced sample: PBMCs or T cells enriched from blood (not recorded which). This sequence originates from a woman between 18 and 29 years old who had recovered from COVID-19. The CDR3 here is CASSPSTGYTF. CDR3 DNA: TGTGCCAGCAGTCCTTCGACAGGCTACACCTTC.